One sample yielded the 14 T cell receptor beta chains listed below, sequenced in a study of control samples from healthy donors and cancer patients. The assay was immunoSEQ multiplex PCR, and TCRdb's table has in-frame clones only and misses some. The sample lists roughly 45,000 clones; 80% to 90% were seen once. What was sequenced was PBMCs. These receptors originate from a woman aged 45-65 years with lung cancer.

CDR3 bases: TGTGCCAGTAGTGACCCGAGCGGGGCCCAAGAGGGGGAGCTGTTTTTT. Encoded protein: CASSDPSGAQEGELFF. This chain connects TRBV19 to TRBJ2-2; 7 bases match TRBD2. This CDR3 comprises 16 residues. CDR1 is LNHDA, CDR2 SQIVND, per germline (reference sequence). Trimming at V came to 5 bases and at J to 8 bases, leaving 14 bases not matched to a gene.

V is TRBV5-6 and J is TRBJ1-2; the D gene is possibly TRBD1 (5 bases). The V end was cut by 4 bases, the J end by 2 bases, with 12 bases between. Per the germline V gene, CDR1 is SGHDT and CDR2 is YYEEEE. The CDR3 spans 14 residues. The CDR3 DNA follows: TGTGCCAGCAGCAGACAAGGGGAAAACTATGGCTACACCTTC. It codes for CASSRQGENYGYTF. Filled out from reference TRBV5-6 and TRBJ1-2, the complete variable domain reads DAGVTQSPTHLIKTRGQQVTLRCSPKSGHDTVSWYQQALGQGPQFIFQYYEEEERQRGNFPDRFSGHQFPNYSSELNVNALLLGDSALYLCASSRQGENYGYTFGSGTRLTVV.

The chain recombines TRBV12-3 or TRBV12-4 with TRBJ2-7; D call uncertain. V was cut by 4 bases and J by 4 bases, with 11 bases left in between. This CDR3 spans 13 amino acids. The CDR3 DNA sequence: TGTGCCAGCAGTTCCCAGAGAGGATACGAGCAGTACTTC. Its protein product is CASSSQRGYEQYF.

The chain is built from TRBV7-8 and TRBJ1-3, with 10 bases that match TRBD1. Germline V CDR1 and CDR2: SGHVS, FQNEAQ. CDR3 length equals 15 residues. Losses at the gene ends were 5 bases for V and 2 bases for J; bases not matched to a gene: 3. CDR3 sequence (DNA): TGTGCCAGCAGCCGGACAGGGGGGCCTGGAAACACCATATATTTT. Protein sequence: CASSRTGGPGNTIYF. Complete variable domain (other parts from reference TRBV7-8 and TRBJ1-3): GAGVSQSPRYKVAKRGQDVALRCDPISGHVSLFWYQQALGQGPEFLTYFQNEAQLDKSGLPSDRFFAERPEGSVSTLKIQRTQQEDSAVYLCASSRTGGPGNTIYFGEGSWLTVV.

The chain uses TRBV20-1 and TRBJ1-2, with D possibly being TRBD1 (6 bases). The CDR3 has 12 amino acids. Germline-derived CDR1 and CDR2 are DFQATT and SNEGSKA (reference sequence). V gave up 3 bases and J gave up 4 bases, with 9 bases separating them. Here the CDR3 DNA reads TGCAGTGCTAGTGAGGGGGGCTATGGCTACACCTTC. It specifies CSASEGGYGYTF.

The chain couples TRBV10-2 to TRBJ2-7; TRBD2 matches at 7 bases. The CDR3 runs 14 residues. Germline V lookup: CDR1 WSHSY, CDR2 SAAADI. The V segment lost 8 bases and the J segment 2 bases; nucleotides outside the gene matches: 9. CDR3 amino acids: CASSSSGAAYEQYF. As DNA, the CDR3 is TGCGCCAGCTCTTCTAGCGGCGCCGCCTACGAGCAGTACTTC.

This sequence joins TRBV11-2 and TRBJ2-2; 7 nucleotides match TRBD2. Trimming at V came to 8 bases and at J to 5 bases, leaving 5 bases not matched to a gene. Germline V gene sequence: CDR1 SGHAT, CDR2 FQNNGV. This CDR3 has 13 amino acids. The CDR3 bases are TGTGCCAGCCGGCTCGGGGGGACCGGGGAGCTGTTTTTT. This codes for CASRLGGTGELFF. The variable domain in full, with the rest retrieved from reference TRBV11-2 and TRBJ2-2, is EAGVAQSPRYKIIEKRQSVAFWCNPISGHATLYWYQQILGQGPKLLIQFQNNGVVDDSQLPKDRFSAERLKGVDSTLKIQPAKLEDSAVYLCASRLGGTGELFFGEGSRLTVL.

V usage is TRBV27 and J usage is TRBJ2-2; D remains ambiguous. CDR1 MNHEY and CDR2 SMNVEV come from the germline V gene (reference sequence). The CDR3 totals 15 residues. V was shortened by 1 base and J by 5 bases, with 11 bases between the two germline ends. The CDR3 is CASSLYRQSTGELFF. The CDR3 bases are TGTGCCAGCAGTTTATATCGACAATCGACCGGGGAGCTGTTTTTT.

This clone was counted a few times. The rearrangement uses TRBV10-3 and TRBJ2-7, with 11 bases matching TRBD2. The ends lost 10 bases at V and 7 bases at J; junction bases unmatched: 15. Germline V gene lookup returns CDR1 ENHRY and CDR2 SYGVKD. The CDR3 spans 15 residues. Here the CDR3 DNA reads TGTGCCACTGGACGTCCTAGCGGGGGGTCCTTTGAGCAGTACTTC. Amino acid sequence: CATGRPSGGSFEQYF.

V gene TRBV7-9 combines with J gene TRBJ1-4, with D unresolved. V was cut by 6 bases and J by 2 bases, with 13 bases left in between. The CDR3 loop spans 15 amino acids. The germline V gene encodes CDR1 SEHNR and CDR2 FQNEAQ (reference sequence). The CDR3 loop reads CASRPISGTNEKLFF. The DNA for the CDR3 is TGTGCCAGCAGGCCGATATCGGGGACTAATGAAAAACTGTTTTTT.

The V and J genes are TRBV12-3 or TRBV12-4 and TRBJ2-1, with D maybe TRBD1 (5 bases). The ends were cut back, 5 bases at V and 15 bases at J, with 17 bases in the middle. The CDR3 totals 12 residues. The CDR3 DNA follows: TGTGCCAGCAGTACCCTGGGGCCTAAATGGTTCTTC. Its protein is CASSTLGPKWFF.

V gene TRBV29-1 combines with J gene TRBJ1-2; D is perhaps TRBD1 (6 bases). Looked up from germline, CDR1 is SQVTM and CDR2 is ANQGSEA. The V end was cut by 5 bases, the J end by 3 bases, with 13 bases between. The CDR3 has 13 residues. The CDR3 loop reads CSVIQGGDYGYTF. CDR3 coding DNA: TGCAGCGTTATACAAGGGGGGGACTATGGCTACACCTTC.

CDR3 amino acids: CATVLTGGSYEQYF. The CDR3 DNA reads TGTGCCACCGTTTTGACAGGGGGCAGCTACGAGCAGTACTTC. V gene TRBV10-3 combines with J gene TRBJ2-7, with 10 bases that match TRBD1. This CDR3 contains 14 residues. The J segment lost 3 bases and the V segment lost 10 bases, leaving 9 bases of the junction unmatched. CDR1 is ENHRY, CDR2 SYGVKD, per germline.

V gene TRBV4-3 combines with J gene TRBJ2-2, with 10 bases that match TRBD1. CDR1 and CDR2 (germline): LGHNA, YSLEER. The J segment lost 4 bases and the V segment lost 1 base, leaving 3 bases of the junction unmatched. The CDR3 extends over 16 amino acids. The CDR3 DNA reads as TGCGCCAGCAGCCAAGGACAGGGGGCGGTCACCGGGGAGCTGTTTTTT. This translates into CASSQGQGAVTGELFF.